The 22 T cell receptor beta chains in this list originate from one sample, sequenced in a study of breast tumors, draining lymph nodes, adjacent tissues. TCRdb used MiXCR to reprocess the multiplex PCR reads, holding one entry per CDR3 protein. The table includes under 350,000 distinct CDR3 sequences, 30% detected once. Breast cancer patients provided tissue from their axillary draining lymph nodes. Sample: axillary lymph node tissue. These receptors were collected from a female donor with breast cancer. Some clones in this sample may be carry-over from other donors' samples.

This clonotype was seen many times. The chain recombines TRBV10-2 with TRBJ2-3; maybe TRBD1 (6 bases). Germline V CDR1 and CDR2: WSHSY, SAAADI. The CDR3 has 16 residues. V dropped 3 bases and J dropped 2 bases, with 15 bases sitting between them. CDR3 in DNA: TGCGCCAGCAGTGACGAGACAGGCCTCCTCACAGATACGCAGTATTTT. This encodes CASSDETGLLTDTQYF.

The CDR3 is CASSFTKGGHGQYF. In DNA, the CDR3 is TGTGCCAGCAGTTTCACCAAGGGGGGGCATGGGCAGTACTTC. The chain is built from TRBV12-3 or TRBV12-4 and TRBJ2-7; a weak D match, TRBD2 (7 bases). V gave up 3 bases and J gave up 9 bases, with 18 bases separating them. The CDR3 loop spans 14 amino acids.

In this sample, this clonotype turned up many times. The chain combines TRBV20-1 with TRBJ2-7, with 9 bases that match TRBD1. The CDR3 loop spans 15 amino acids. Germline CDR1 is DFQATT and CDR2 is SNEGSKA (reference sequence). V was pared by 0 bases and J by 5 bases, with 8 bases of the junction left unmatched. The CDR3 DNA reads TGCAGTGCTAGAGATGCGGGACAGGGATTCCACGAGCAGTACTTC. Encoded protein: CSARDAGQGFHEQYF.

This clonotype has at least ten counts. The gene calls are TRBV15 and TRBJ2-5, with 9 bases matching TRBD2. The germline V gene has CDR1 LNHNV and CDR2 YYDKDF (reference sequence). The CDR3 spans 15 residues. V shed 3 bases and J 4 bases; nucleotides not matched to a gene: 6. This chain's CDR3 is CATSSGIAGAETQYF. The CDR3 coding sequence is TGTGCCACCAGCAGTGGGATAGCGGGAGCAGAGACCCAGTACTTC.

About this clonotype: The conserved final phenylalanine or tryptophan is absent from the CDR3, which likely points to a read error. No DNA is shown, since the ends of the CDR3 on it are uncertain; the CDR3 is the one TCRdb lists. The chain links TRBV2 to TRBJ1-2. The CDR3 adds up to 9 amino acids, both ends counted. Germline CDR1 reads SNHLY; CDR2 reads FYNNEI. The CDR3 is CATVVRDTY.

Worth noting for this clonotype: Mismatch with germline at one junction end may stem from a read error. The V call is TRBV20-1, the J call TRBJ1-5; perhaps TRBD1 as D (5 bases). There are 14 residues in the CDR3. The V gene's germline CDR1 is DFQATT and CDR2 SNEGSKA (reference sequence). CDR3 DNA sequence: TGCAGTGCTAGGCTCCTTAGGGGCAATCAGCCCCAGCACTTT. It encodes CSARLLRGNQPQHF.

Worth noting for this clonotype: One end of the junction does not line up with germline, which may come from a read error. The chain carries TRBV5-1 and TRBJ2-2, with TRBD2 matching 12 bases. Looked up from germline, CDR1 is SGHRS and CDR2 is YFSETQ. This CDR3 is 17 amino acids long. CDR3 in amino acids: CTSSLGLTSGSSGELFF. The DNA for the CDR3 is TGCACCAGCAGCTTGGGGTTGACTAGCGGGAGTTCCGGGGAGCTGTTTTTT. Supplemented by reference TRBV5-1 and TRBJ2-2, the full variable domain reads KAGVTQTPRYLIKTRGQQVTLSCSPISGHRSVSWYQQTPGQGLQFLFEYFSETQRNKGNFPGRFSGRQFSNSRSEMNVSTLELGDSALYLCTSSLGLTSGSSGELFFGEGSRLTVL.

The rearrangement uses TRBV5-1 and TRBJ2-5; 7 positions agree with TRBD2. The CDR3 consists of 16 residues. The V gene end was trimmed by 0 bases and the J gene end by 2 bases; junction bases not matched to a gene: 7. The germline gives CDR1 SGHRS, CDR2 YFSETQ. CDR3 in amino acids: CASSLAGRERQETQYF. In DNA form, the CDR3 reads TGCGCCAGCAGCTTGGCAGGGCGGGAGAGGCAAGAGACCCAGTACTTC.

In its sample, this clonotype was seen many times. The chain carries TRBV24-1 and TRBJ1-4; TRBD1 matches at 9 bases. The V gene end was trimmed by 3 bases and the J gene end by 8 bases; junction bases not matched to a gene: 6. The CDR3 has 15 residues. Germline loops: CDR1 KGHDR, CDR2 SFDVKD. CDR3 sequence: CATSDGGTGTEKLFF. Written as DNA, the CDR3 is TGTGCCACCAGTGATGGAGGGACAGGGACCGAAAAACTGTTTTTT.

This clonotype was detected only a few times. This sequence joins TRBV4-1 and TRBJ2-1; D call uncertain. With 1 base removed from V and 8 bases from J, the gap between germline ends came to 12 bases. From germline, CDR1 is MGHRA and CDR2 YSYEKL. The CDR3 is 14 residues long. In nucleotides, the CDR3 is TGCGCCAGCAGCCAAGTGGCCCGTGGCCATGAGCAGTTCTTC. This codes for CASSQVARGHEQFF.

The chain carries TRBV3-1 and TRBJ2-2, with D hard to call. The germline V gene has CDR1 LGHDT and CDR2 YNNKEL (reference sequence). V was shortened by 0 bases and J by 1 base, with 12 bases between the two germline ends. This CDR3 spans 17 amino acids. The DNA of the CDR3 is TGTGCCAGCAGCCAAGATTTCAGCTTCCAGAACACCGGGGAGCTGTTTTTT. Protein sequence: CASSQDFSFQNTGELFF. Full variable domain (remainder filled in from reference TRBV3-1 and TRBJ2-2): DTAVSQTPKYLVTQMGNDKSIKCEQNLGHDTMYWYKQDSKKFLKIMFSYNNKELIINETVPNRFSPKSPDKAHLNLHINSLELGDSAVYFCASSQDFSFQNTGELFFGEGSRLTVL.

This clonotype showed up many times. This sequence joins TRBV29-1 and TRBJ2-7; no definite D call. V gave up 5 bases and J gave up 6 bases, with 8 bases separating them. The V gene's germline CDR1 is SQVTM and CDR2 ANQGSEA. The CDR3 has 10 residues. Here the CDR3 reads CSVLESEQYF. DNA for the CDR3: TGCAGCGTTTTGGAGTCCGAGCAGTACTTC.

On this clonotype itself: At one end, the junction sequence differs from germline, possibly due to a read error. The chain carries TRBV30 and TRBJ2-1; perhaps D is TRBD1 or TRBD2 (5 bases each). Germline V CDR1 and CDR2: GTSNPN, SVGIG (reference sequence). The CDR3 contains 13 residues. CDR3 protein: CAWNRDLRNEQSF. CDR3 coding DNA: TGTGCCTGGAATAGGGACCTGAGGAATGAGCAGTCCTTC.

This clonotype has only a few counts. The genes are TRBV5-4 and TRBJ2-1; D might be TRBD2 (6 bases). The CDR3 extends over 16 amino acids. From germline, CDR1 is SGHNT and CDR2 YYREEE (reference sequence). V lost 0 bases and J 7 bases, leaving 17 bases between the germline ends. The CDR3 coding sequence is TGTGCCAGCAGCTTGGTAGCGGCAGTGGGGTTAAATGAGCAGTTCTTC. Its protein is CASSLVAAVGLNEQFF.

This chain uses TRBV6-5 with TRBJ2-7, with D perhaps TRBD1 or TRBD2 (7 bases each). From germline, CDR1 is MNHEY and CDR2 SVGAGI. The CDR3 spans 15 residues. V was trimmed by 0 bases and J by 3 bases, leaving 12 bases between them. CDR3: CASSYSAGQFYEQYF. The CDR3 DNA sequence: TGTGCCAGCAGTTACTCAGCGGGACAGTTCTACGAGCAGTACTTC.

The table lists this clonotype with a count of one. The J gene is TRBJ1-1, the V gene TRBV25-1; D not resolved. The V gene lost 4 bases and the J gene lost 1 base, with 7 bases spanning the gap. The length of the CDR3 is 13 residues. CDR1 and CDR2 from the germline V gene are MGHDK and SYGVNS. The CDR3 DNA sequence: TGTGCCAGCAGTGTATATTGGAACACTGAAGCTTTCTTT. Translating gives CASSVYWNTEAFF.

This clonotype was recorded once. The chain couples TRBV7-8 to TRBJ2-3; tentative D call: TRBD1 (5 bases). The better agreement between TRBJ1-5 and the DNA end casts doubt on the J call. The CDR3 extends over 14 amino acids. In germline, CDR1 is SGHVS, CDR2 FQNEAQ. The chain's CDR3 is CASSPDGKGDAQHF. DNA for the CDR3: TGTGCCAGCAGCCCAGACGGGAAAGGGGATGCGCAGCATTTT.

This chain links TRBV6-2 or TRBV6-3 with TRBJ2-1; 11 positions match TRBD1. Trimming cost V 4 bases and J 5 bases; bases outside gene matches: 13. The CDR3 is made up of 18 amino acids. Per the germline V gene, CDR1 is MNHEY and CDR2 is SVGEGT. The CDR3 sequence: CASSSNTRTGGANNEQFF. The CDR3 bases are TGTGCCAGCAGTTCGAACACACGGACAGGGGGCGCTAACAATGAGCAGTTCTTC.

The rearrangement joins TRBV29-1 to TRBJ2-3; D might be TRBD1 or TRBD2, each matching 5 bases. Germline CDR1 and CDR2: SQVTM and ANQGSEA. The CDR3 loop spans 12 amino acids. With 3 bases removed from V and 6 bases from J, the gap between germline ends came to 10 bases. The CDR3 here is CSVEGDLDTQYF. CDR3 bases: TGCAGCGTTGAGGGGGACCTGGATACGCAGTATTTT.

This clonotype was detected ten times or more. V usage is TRBV12-3 or TRBV12-4 and J usage is TRBJ1-6, with D possibly being TRBD1 (6 bases). CDR3 size: 15 residues. The ends were cut back, 6 bases at V and 0 bases at J, with 9 bases in the middle. The CDR3 protein is CASSDRSSYNSPLHF. CDR3 nucleotide sequence: TGTGCCAGCAGCGACAGGAGCTCCTATAATTCACCCCTCCACTTT.

This clonotype was recorded at least ten times. The chain has TRBV20-1 and TRBJ2-7; weak D call: TRBD1 (5 bases). V shed 5 bases and J shed 7 bases, with 18 bases lying between them. The germline CDR1 and CDR2 sequences are DFQATT and SNEGSKA (reference sequence). The CDR3 loop spans 13 amino acids. The CDR3 coding sequence is TGCAGTGCTCCGGTGGCAGGGTCTGGAGAGCAGTACTTC. Its protein is CSAPVAGSGEQYF.

This clonotype was seen many times. V usage is TRBV4-2 and J usage is TRBJ2-1, with a weak D call TRBD2 (6 bases). Trimming stripped 0 bases from V and 4 bases from J, with 13 bases between. The CDR3 is 16 amino acids. Germline V gene sequence: CDR1 LGHNA, CDR2 YNFKEQ. CDR3 coding DNA: TGTGCCAGCAGCCAAGAAGGGGTAGCGGCGTACAATGAGCAGTTCTTC. This sequence encodes CASSQEGVAAYNEQFF.